The rows below give T cell receptor beta chains drawn from one sample of a study of human thymus T cells. The protocol was immunoSEQ multiplex PCR, while the TCRdb copy is restricted to in-frame clones and leaves out a portion. The sample records about 60,000 clones, 94% being singletons. Sequenced: blood. The source of these receptors is a boy younger than two with a congenital heart defect but otherwise immunologically healthy. Each CDR3 is given with its conserved first and last residue. A D gene is named only where the DNA matches it firmly. Size values are once, few and many counts, or a class for expanded clones, and some rows have none.

TRBJ2-4	.	.	TRBV30	CAWRGPVKNIQYF	TGTGCCTGGAGGGGTCCTGTCAAAAACATTCAGTACTTC
TRBJ2-5	once	.	TRBV4-2	CASSPKDRGTLEETQYF	TGTGCCAGCAGCCCGAAGGACCGAGGAACTCTTGAGGAGACCCAGTACTTC
TRBJ2-6	.	.	TRBV5-1	CASSLAGDYSGANVLTF	TGCGCCAGCAGCTTGGCAGGGGATTACTCTGGGGCCAACGTCCTGACTTTC
TRBJ2-7	once	.	TRBV19	CASSSVAANSYEQYF	TGTGCCAGTAGTTCAGTAGCGGCAAACTCCTACGAGCAGTACTTC
TRBJ2-5	.	TRBD1	TRBV6-5	CASSYSGQGVETQYF	TGTGCCAGCAGTTACTCAGGACAGGGTGTGGAGACCCAGTACTTC
TRBJ2-4	once	TRBD1	TRBV12-5	CASGLPRTGENIQYF	TGTGCTAGTGGTTTGCCCCGGACAGGGGAAAACATTCAGTACTTC
TRBJ2-6	.	TRBD1	TRBV5-4	CASSTTGTSGANVLTF	TGTGCCAGCAGCACGACAGGGACCTCTGGGGCCAACGTCCTGACTTTC
TRBJ1-4	.	.	TRBV18	CASSPPLGEKLFF	TGTGCCAGCTCACCACCGTTGGGTGAAAAACTGTTTTTT
TRBJ2-5	.	TRBD1	TRBV7-2	CASSLDRGQETQYF	TGTGCCAGCAGCTTAGACAGGGGGCAAGAGACCCAGTACTTC
TRBJ2-1	once	.	TRBV7-2	CASTLAINNEQFF	TGTGCCAGCACCTTAGCGATAAACAATGAGCAGTTCTTC
TRBJ1-1	.	.	TRBV27	CASSLAGNTEAFF	TGTGCCAGCAGTTTGGCGGGGAACACTGAAGCTTTCTTT
TRBJ2-5	once	TRBD2	TRBV5-6	CASSRWTSRTETQYF	TGTGCCAGCAGCCGATGGACTAGCCGAACCGAGACCCAGTACTTC
TRBJ2-4	.	TRBD1	TRBV11-2	CASSLVGQGNIQYF	TGTGCCAGCAGCTTAGTGGGACAGGGTAACATTCAGTACTTC
TRBJ2-5	.	.	TRBV5-5	CASSLGHRVNYEETQYF	TGTGCCAGCAGCTTGGGCCACAGGGTAAACTATGAAGAGACCCAGTACTTC
TRBJ2-5	.	.	TRBV28	CASSRRQAPETQYF	TGTGCCAGCAGTCGCAGACAGGCTCCAGAGACCCAGTACTTC
TRBJ2-1	.	TRBD2	TRBV10-3	CAIRERESSYNEQFF	TGTGCCATCAGGGAGCGGGAGTCCTCCTACAATGAGCAGTTCTTC
TRBJ1-3	.	TRBD1	TRBV10-2	CASSELGTGGENTIYF	TGCGCCAGCAGTGAGCTGGGGACAGGGGGCGAAAACACCATATATTTT
TRBJ2-2	.	.	TRBV18	CASSGKSTGELFF	TGTGCCAGCTCAGGAAAATCTACCGGGGAGCTGTTTTTT
TRBJ2-4	.	.	TRBV6-5	CASSYAGLGAKNIQYF	TGTGCCAGCAGTTACGCAGGCCTAGGGGCCAAAAACATTCAGTACTTC
TRBJ2-1	.	.	TRBV9	CASSVAQGFEQFF	TGTGCCAGCAGCGTAGCCCAGGGTTTTGAGCAGTTCTTC
TRBJ2-2	.	.	TRBV11-2	CASSIRLFGTGNTGELFF	TGTGCCAGCAGTATTAGACTATTTGGGACGGGGAACACCGGGGAGCTGTTTTTT
TRBJ2-7	.	TRBD2	TRBV19	CASSSGTSGTYEQYF	TGTGCCAGTAGTTCCGGGACTAGCGGAACCTACGAGCAGTACTTC
TRBJ2-7	.	.	TRBV6-5	CASSYVRSSYEQYF	TGTGCCAGCAGTTACGTGCGGAGCTCCTACGAGCAGTACTTC
TRBJ1-2	.	.	TRBV7-2	CASSLVHSPKGYGYTF	TGTGCCAGCAGCTTAGTCCACTCTCCTAAGGGGTATGGCTACACCTTC
TRBJ1-6	.	.	TRBV2	CASSKTGAYNSPLHF	TGTGCCAGCAGTAAGACAGGAGCCTATAATTCACCCCTCCACTTT
TRBJ2-2	.	.	TRBV6-5	CASSPIIGELFF	TGTGCCAGCAGTCCTATAATCGGGGAGCTGTTTTTT
TRBJ2-1	.	TRBD2	TRBV19	CASSPGLAGGHEQFF	TGTGCCAGTAGTCCGGGACTAGCGGGAGGGCATGAGCAGTTCTTC
TRBJ2-1	.	TRBD1	TRBV7-6	CASSSIDRQGNEQFF	TGTGCCAGCAGCTCGATCGACCGACAGGGTAATGAGCAGTTCTTC
TRBJ1-1	few	TRBD1	TRBV5-1	CASSTGGAGTEAFF	TGCGCCAGCAGCACAGGGGGCGCGGGCACTGAAGCTTTCTTT
TRBJ2-3	.	.	TRBV7-3	CASSLIPGSYTDTQYF	TGTGCCAGCAGCTTAATTCCGGGGTCATACACAGATACGCAGTATTTT
TRBJ2-6	.	.	TRBV21-1	CASEEGGANVLTF	TGTGCCAGCGAGGAGGGTGGGGCCAACGTCCTGACTTTC
TRBJ2-1	.	.	TRBV7-2	CASRPPGTLNNEQFF	TGTGCCAGCAGGCCACCCGGGACTTTGAACAATGAGCAGTTCTTC
TRBJ1-6	.	.	TRBV5-5	CASRPFGAHYYNSPLHF	TGTGCCAGCAGGCCATTCGGGGCCCACTACTATAATTCACCCCTCCACTTT
TRBJ1-4	.	.	TRBV5-6	CASSLTATNEKLFF	TGTGCCAGCAGCTTGACAGCAACTAATGAAAAACTGTTTTTT
TRBJ2-7	.	.	TRBV6-1	CASRDNRDLYEQYF	TGTGCCAGCAGAGACAACAGGGATCTCTACGAGCAGTACTTC
TRBJ2-7	.	TRBD2	TRBV27	CASSLSRGRTSYEQYF	TGTGCCAGCAGTTTATCCCGCGGGAGGACGTCCTACGAGCAGTACTTC